This T cell receptor beta chain was identified in a study of T cell responses to AZD1222 COVID-19 vaccine. This clone was counted a single time. Produced via immunoSEQ multiplex PCR; TCRdb's table is partial and in-frame only. The data contain under 150,000 clones, around 92% of them singletons. The receptor was derived from an adult who received the AZD1222 COVID-19 vaccine. The sample was peripheral blood, taken 28 days after the second AZD1222 dose.

The CDR3 region has the DNA TGTGCCAGCAGCTTGGTAGCATCCCCTCTCTACACCTTC. It encodes CASSLVASPLYTF. This chain uses TRBV5-6 with TRBJ1-2, with no clear D. The germline V gene encodes CDR1 SGHDT and CDR2 YYEEEE. V lost 0 bases to trimming and J lost 10 bases, with 13 bases between them. The CDR3 contains 13 residues.